This TCR beta chain appears in the sequencing data of a study of OX40 agonist ivuxolimab in advanced cancers. Study in general: Allowance was made for prior anti-PD-1, anti-PD-L1 or anti-CTLA-4 therapy, and 40% to 45% had some.

General observations from the study: At 0.1 to 3.0 mg/kg, clonal expansion of CD4+ and CD8+ blood T cells had occurred by week 6.

The table came from immunoSEQ multiplex PCR; TCRdb's copy has only in-frame clones and leaves some out. The sample records under 80,000 clones, 88% being singletons. The V gene end was trimmed by 5 bases and the J gene end by 12 bases; junction bases not matched to a gene: 12. Looked up from germline, CDR1 is SGHVS and CDR2 is FQNEAQ. This CDR3 is 14 amino acids long. Concerning this clone itself: The antigen is not known.

Sampling of blood occurred at baseline, cycle 4 day 1, and cycle 7 day 1. This receptor was obtained from an adult with an advanced solid tumor such as melanoma, head and neck, liver or kidney cancer. The J gene is TRBJ2-1, the V gene TRBV7-8, with 8 positions matching TRBD2. The sequenced sample was CD4+ or CD8+ T cells sorted from blood, obtained in a trial of the OX40 agonist ivuxolimab. In DNA, the CDR3 is TGTGCCAGCAGCCCGCAGATTAGCGGGGATGGGCAGTTCTTC. This gives the protein CASSPQISGDGQFF.